Below are 21 T cell receptor beta chains sequenced from a single sample in a study of regulatory T cells in long-lasting Graves disease. Documented time point: newly diagnosed GD, antithyroid drugs for less than 3 months. The TCR library was made from RNA that had been extracted from PBMCs in TRIzol. Building of the TCR beta libraries involved iRepertoire HTBI primers and Arm-PCR of CDR3 regions. One entry per CDR3 protein, called by TCRdb with MiXCR from the multiplex PCR reads. The data contain about 610,000 distinct CDR3 sequences, approximately 16% of them seen just once; the ten biggest clones take up more than 10%. This sample was also put to use in a study of T cells in Graves' hyperthyroidism and ophthalmopathy.

This specimen was peripheral blood mononuclear cells (PBMCs), taken at new diagnosis, from a patient treated with antithyroid drugs. These receptors all come from a man aged 18 to 29 with Graves disease.

This clonotype showed up many times. The V call is TRBV7-9, the J call TRBJ1-4; D not resolved. The V end lost 6 bases, the J end lost 3 bases, and 11 bases lay between the germline ends. The CDR3 has 14 amino acids. Germline assignment: CDR1 SEHNR and CDR2 FQNEAQ (reference sequence). The CDR3 loop is CASRNPAANEKLFF. In nucleotides, the CDR3 is TGTGCCAGCAGAAACCCGGCAGCTAATGAAAAACTGTTTTTT.

The V call is TRBV5-6, the J call TRBJ1-2; D might be TRBD1 (5 bases). The CDR3 covers 14 residues. Deletions cut 3 bases from V and 0 bases from J, with 9 bases between. Germline loops: CDR1 SGHDT, CDR2 YYEEEE. The CDR3 is CASSSDSPNYGYTF. In DNA form, the CDR3 reads TGTGCCAGCAGCTCAGACAGCCCTAACTATGGCTACACCTTC.

Ten or more counts support this clonotype. The chain combines TRBV6-5 with TRBJ1-5, with D perhaps matching TRBD1 (6 bases). The V gene's germline CDR1 is MNHEY and CDR2 SVGAGI. The V gene lost 2 bases and the J gene lost 1 base, with 15 bases spanning the gap. CDR3 length: 17 residues. This chain's CDR3 is CASSYPTGRESNQPQHF. The CDR3 region has the DNA TGTGCCAGCAGTTACCCCACAGGGAGGGAAAGCAATCAGCCCCAGCATTTT.

The table lists this clonotype with many counts. The chain recombines TRBV27 with TRBJ2-7; 8 positions agree with TRBD1. CDR3 size: 15 residues. J lost 4 bases, V lost 7 bases, and 12 bases had no gene match. The germline V gene has CDR1 MNHEY and CDR2 SMNVEV (reference sequence). CDR3 sequence reads: CASIASGGAGYEQYF. Here the CDR3 DNA reads TGTGCCAGCATTGCCTCAGGGGGCGCGGGATACGAGCAGTACTTC.

In its sample, this clonotype was seen a few times. The V and J genes are TRBV2 and TRBJ1-6, with 8 bases aligning to TRBD1. V was pared by 6 bases and J by 10 bases, with 11 bases of the junction left unmatched. The CDR3 is 15 amino acids. Germline assignment: CDR1 SNHLY and CDR2 FYNNEI. The DNA of the CDR3 is TGTGCCAGCAGCTCACAGGGACAGGCGACGTCACCCCTCCACTTT. It translates to CASSSQGQATSPLHF.

In this sample, this clonotype turned up many times. This chain connects TRBV11-1 to TRBJ2-1; D gene unclear. Germline CDR1 reads SGHAT; CDR2 reads FQDESV (reference sequence). Trimming removed 3 bases at V and 0 bases at J, with 9 bases between. The CDR3 is 15 amino acids. CDR3 protein: CASSFRKRSYNEQFF. DNA for the CDR3: TGTGCCAGCAGCTTTAGGAAACGCTCCTACAATGAGCAGTTCTTC.

Many counts were recorded for this clonotype. The chain joins TRBV7-6 to TRBJ2-1; D remains unclear. Germline CDR1 SGHVS, CDR2 FNYEAQ. The CDR3 totals 16 residues. Trimming pared 5 bases from V and 0 bases from J, leaving 14 bases between. CDR3 sequence (DNA): TGTGCCAGCAGCGACCCCCGGAAGAGCTCCTACAATGAGCAGTTCTTC. As protein: CASSDPRKSSYNEQFF.

Concerning this clonotype: It is likely a read error, because the conserved phenylalanine at the end of the CDR3 is missing. The V call is TRBV20-1, the J call TRBJ1-1; weak D call: TRBD1 (5 bases). Germline V lookup: CDR1 DFQATT, CDR2 SNEGSKA (reference sequence). CDR3 length: 14 residues. The CDR3 sequence is CSARDTRGNTEAFL. DNA for the CDR3: TGCAGCGCTAGAGATACTAGGGGGAACACTGAAGCTTTCCTT.

The sample holds many counts of this clonotype. J is TRBJ2-7 and V is TRBV3-1; 13 bases are shared with TRBD2. Per germline, CDR1 LGHDT and CDR2 YNNKEL (reference sequence). J gave up 4 bases and V 4 bases, and 7 bases lay outside the gene matches. The CDR3 extends over 16 amino acids. Here the CDR3 reads CASSLKRTSGSYEQYF. CDR3 in DNA: TGTGCCAGCAGCCTAAAGAGGACTAGCGGGAGTTACGAGCAGTACTTC.

This clonotype occurred a few times. The V gene is TRBV27, the J gene TRBJ2-2; the D gene could be TRBD1 or TRBD2 (5 bases each). The V end was cut by 7 bases, the J end by 8 bases, with 17 bases between. CDR3 length: 14 residues. CDR1 is MNHEY and CDR2 is SMNVEV in the germline V gene (reference sequence). The CDR3 loop reads CASTLKRGLGELFF. Here the CDR3 DNA reads TGTGCCAGCACCCTCAAGAGGGGTCTTGGGGAGCTGTTTTTT.

This clonotype was detected many times. CDR3 loop: CASSYRGNYEQYF. The CDR3 region has the DNA TGTGCCAGCAGTTATCGGGGGAACTACGAGCAGTACTTC. The chain combines TRBV27 with TRBJ2-7; tentatively, D is TRBD2 (6 bases). The germline CDR1 and CDR2 sequences are MNHEY and SMNVEV (reference sequence). The CDR3 spans 13 residues. V dropped 4 bases and J dropped 3 bases, with 10 bases sitting between them.

This clonotype was detected a few times. V usage is TRBV4-1 and J usage is TRBJ2-2, with 7 bases aligning to TRBD2. The V segment lost 5 bases and the J segment 0 bases; nucleotides outside the gene matches: 6. The CDR3 is made up of 16 amino acids. Germline assignment: CDR1 MGHRA and CDR2 YSYEKL. The CDR3 is CASSMVAGANTGELFF. The CDR3 nucleotides read TGCGCCAGCAGCATGGTCGCGGGGGCGAACACCGGGGAGCTGTTTTTT.

This clonotype was found a few times. V is TRBV19 and J is TRBJ1-5, with 7 bases fitting TRBD1. Trimming cost V 6 bases and J 4 bases; bases outside gene matches: 15. Germline CDR1 and CDR2: LNHDA and SQIVND (reference sequence). The CDR3 contains 17 residues. CDR3 sequence reads: CASSLSKGAGGNQPQHF. The CDR3 region has the DNA TGTGCCAGTAGCCTAAGCAAGGGTGCAGGGGGGAATCAGCCCCAGCATTTT.

This clonotype appeared many times. The J gene is TRBJ2-3, the V gene TRBV20-1; TRBD1 matches 7 bases. This CDR3 is built from 13 residues. V shed 5 bases, J shed 4 bases, and the junction held 6 bases outside the gene matches. CDR1 and CDR2 from the germline V gene are DFQATT and SNEGSKA (reference sequence). The CDR3, as DNA: TGCAGTGCTCAAGTACAGGGGCCAGATACGCAGTATTTT. This translates into CSAQVQGPDTQYF.

In this sample, this clonotype turned up a few times. The genes are TRBV12-3 or TRBV12-4 and TRBJ1-5; TRBD1 agrees at 9 bases. This CDR3 comprises 15 residues. Trimming took 5 bases from V and 4 from J; bases not matched to a gene: 6. In DNA form, the CDR3 reads TGTGCCAGCAGTCCGCTCGGACAGGGGAATCAGCCCCAGCATTTT. Its protein product is CASSPLGQGNQPQHF.

This clonotype occurred a few times. This sequence joins TRBV20-1 and TRBJ2-1; possible D gene TRBD2, 6 bases. CDR1 DFQATT and CDR2 SNEGSKA come from the germline V gene (reference sequence). Trimming left V 0 bases short and J 7 bases short, with 19 bases between. The CDR3 totals 16 residues. This CDR3 is CSARERVRGSQNEQFF. The CDR3 coding sequence is TGCAGTGCTAGAGAAAGAGTCCGGGGGAGCCAGAATGAGCAGTTCTTC.

The V call is TRBV5-1, the J call TRBJ1-4, with no clear D. CDR3 length: 13 residues. The V end lost 4 bases, the J end lost 5 bases, and 9 bases lay between the germline ends. Germline CDR1 is SGHRS and CDR2 is YFSETQ. CDR3 coding DNA: TGCGCCAGCAGCCGGGAGCCGAATGAAAAACTGTTTTTT. Protein sequence: CASSREPNEKLFF.

The chain couples TRBV5-1 to TRBJ2-1; 12 bases align to TRBD2. The CDR3 sequence is 15 residues long. Looked up from germline, CDR1 is SGHRS and CDR2 is YFSETQ. The V and J ends lost 5 bases and 10 bases, in that order; junction bases with no gene match: 10. The CDR3 DNA is TGCGCCAGCAGTTCGCCGGGACTAGCGGGTTTGGAGCAGTTCTTC. Its protein is CASSSPGLAGLEQFF.

The chain combines TRBV9 with TRBJ1-4; TRBD1 is a possible D gene (6 bases). V was pared by 0 bases and J by 5 bases, with 11 bases between. Germline V gene sequence: CDR1 SGDLS, CDR2 YYNGEE. The CDR3 spans 15 residues. CDR3 nucleotide sequence: TGTGCCAGCAGCGTAGATGGCAGGGGAAATGAAAAACTGTTTTTT. Translated: CASSVDGRGNEKLFF. Filled out from reference TRBV9 and TRBJ1-4, the complete variable domain reads DSGVTQTPKHLITATGQRVTLRCSPRSGDLSVYWYQQSLDQGLQFLIQYYNGEERAKGNILERFSAQQFPDLHSELNLSSLELGDSALYFCASSVDGRGNEKLFFGSGTQLSVL.

The table lists this clonotype with many counts. V is TRBV20-1 and J is TRBJ2-1; D assignment may be TRBD1 or TRBD2 (6 bases each). Germline values: CDR1 DFQATT, CDR2 SNEGSKA (reference sequence). V lost 6 bases and J 7 bases, leaving 16 bases between the germline ends. The CDR3 is 13 residues long. CDR3 sequence reads: CSATWGALNEQFF. CDR3 DNA: TGCAGTGCCACTTGGGGGGCTTTGAATGAGCAGTTCTTC.

As regards this clonotype: One end of the junction is discordant with germline, which a read error may explain. This rearrangement joins TRBV10-2 to TRBJ2-4, with 7 bases that match TRBD1. CDR1 and CDR2 from the germline V gene are WSHSY and SAAADI. The CDR3 consists of 15 residues. CDR3 sequence (DNA): TGCGCCGGCAGTGAGACAGGGCGGGCCAAAAACATTCAGTACTTC. This sequence encodes CAGSETGRAKNIQYF.